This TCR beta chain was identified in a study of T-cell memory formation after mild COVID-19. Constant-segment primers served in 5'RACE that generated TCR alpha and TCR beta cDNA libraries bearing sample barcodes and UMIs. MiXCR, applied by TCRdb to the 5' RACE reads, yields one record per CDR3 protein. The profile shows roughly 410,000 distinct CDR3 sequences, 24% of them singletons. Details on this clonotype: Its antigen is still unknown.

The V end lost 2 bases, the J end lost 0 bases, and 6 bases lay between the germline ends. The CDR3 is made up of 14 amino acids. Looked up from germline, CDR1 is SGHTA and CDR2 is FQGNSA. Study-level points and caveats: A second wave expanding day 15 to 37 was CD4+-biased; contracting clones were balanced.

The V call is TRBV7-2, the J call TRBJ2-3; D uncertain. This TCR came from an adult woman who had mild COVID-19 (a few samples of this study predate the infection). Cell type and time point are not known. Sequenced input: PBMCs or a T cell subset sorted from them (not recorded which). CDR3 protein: CASSLQTSTDTQYF. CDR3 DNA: TGTGCCAGCAGCTTACAAACTAGCACAGATACGCAGTATTTT.